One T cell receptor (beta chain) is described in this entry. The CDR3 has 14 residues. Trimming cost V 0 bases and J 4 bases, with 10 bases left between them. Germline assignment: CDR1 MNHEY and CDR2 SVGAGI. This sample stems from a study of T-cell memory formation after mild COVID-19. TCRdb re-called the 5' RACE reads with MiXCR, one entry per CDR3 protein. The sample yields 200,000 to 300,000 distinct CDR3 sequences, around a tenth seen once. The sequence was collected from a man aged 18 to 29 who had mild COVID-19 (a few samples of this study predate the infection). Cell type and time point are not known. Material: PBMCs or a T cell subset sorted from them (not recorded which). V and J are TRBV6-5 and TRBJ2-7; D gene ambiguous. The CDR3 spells CASSYSILQYEQYF. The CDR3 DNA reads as TGTGCCAGCAGTTACTCGATTCTACAGTACGAGCAGTACTTC.